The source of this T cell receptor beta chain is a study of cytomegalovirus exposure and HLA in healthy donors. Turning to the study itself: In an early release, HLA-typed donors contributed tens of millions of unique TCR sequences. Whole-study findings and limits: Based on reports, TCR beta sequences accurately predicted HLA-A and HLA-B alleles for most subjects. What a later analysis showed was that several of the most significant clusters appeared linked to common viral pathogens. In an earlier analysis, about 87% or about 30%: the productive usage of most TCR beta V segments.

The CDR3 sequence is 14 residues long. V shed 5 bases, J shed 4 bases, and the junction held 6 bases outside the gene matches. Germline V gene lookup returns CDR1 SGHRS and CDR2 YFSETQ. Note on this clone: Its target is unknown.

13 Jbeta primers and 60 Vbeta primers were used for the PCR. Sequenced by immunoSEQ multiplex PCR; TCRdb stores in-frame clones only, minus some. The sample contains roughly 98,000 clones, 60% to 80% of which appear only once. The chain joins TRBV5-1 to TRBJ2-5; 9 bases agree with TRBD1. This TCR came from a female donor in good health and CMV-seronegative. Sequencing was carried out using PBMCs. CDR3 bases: TGCGCCAGCAGACAGGGACAGGGAGCAGAGACCCAGTACTTC. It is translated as CASRQGQGAETQYF.